Here is one T cell receptor (beta chain) with its context. Its antigen remains unknown. This sample stems from a study of shared clonotypes between healthy human individuals. Study summary: Three plates were used per donor for CD4 naive, three for CD4 memory, two for CD8 naive and one for CD8 memory. Study outcomes and limitations: Sampling covered blood only; tissue repertoires likely differ.

Assay execution proceeded at the deep level. The repertoire was sequenced with immunoSEQ multiplex PCR; TCRdb's copy has only in-frame clones and lacks some. The data contain some 200,000 clones, 90% to 95% of them singletons. The germline CDR1 and CDR2 sequences are ENHRY and SYGVKD. V was cut by 4 bases and J by 5 bases, with 18 bases left in between. There are 15 residues in the CDR3. Sequencing was carried out using naive CD4+ T cells sorted from blood. Subset reported: CD45RA+ positively selected. The rearrangement uses TRBV10-3 and TRBJ2-7; D perhaps matches TRBD1 (6 bases). This TCR came from a woman in her 30s in good health. CDR3 bases: TGTGCCATCAGTGCGGGCCAGGGGCACTTAGACGAGCAGTACTTC. This encodes CAISAGQGHLDEQYF.